The rows below give T cell receptor beta chains drawn from one sample of a study of blood T cell repertoires in COVID-19. Sequencing used immunoSEQ multiplex PCR; TCRdb keeps in-frame clones, though not all of them. The profile shows 130,000 to 150,000 clones, over 70% of them singletons. Sequencing used peripheral blood. The receptors derive from a woman between 55 and 75 years old with acute or convalescent COVID-19. CDR3s include the opening cysteine and the closing phenylalanine or tryptophan. A D gene is named only where the DNA matches it firmly. Size tells how often a clone was seen (once, few, many) or the class of an expanded clone, and some rows leave it out.

clone size	V gene	J gene	D gene	CDR3 DNA	CDR3 protein
-	TRBV3-1/TRBV3-2	TRBJ2-7	TRBD1	TGTGCCAGCAGCCAAGGCAGGGGGCGAAACGAGCAGTACTTC	CASSQGRGRNEQYF
few	TRBV7-8	TRBJ2-1	TRBD2	TGTGCCAGCAGCTTCCGACTAGCGGGGTACTACAATGAGCAGTTCTTC	CASSFRLAGYYNEQFF
-	TRBV27	TRBJ2-2	-	TGTGCCAGCAGTTTGCCGGTCCCCGGGGAGCTGTTTTTT	CASSLPVPGELFF
-	TRBV2	TRBJ2-7	TRBD2	TGTGCCAGCAGTTCCGGGGGTAGCGGGAGGGTCGTCCACGAGCAGTACTTC	CASSSGGSGRVVHEQYF
-	TRBV20-1	TRBJ2-7	TRBD2	TGCAGTGCTAGTCGGCTAGCGGGAGGACTCCTACCTTACGAGCAGTACTTC	CSASRLAGGLLPYEQYF
once	TRBV5-1	TRBJ2-1	TRBD2	TGCGCCAGCAGCTTGGGAGGGGCTGGGACTAGCGGGAGGTCCGGGGAGCAGTTCTTC	CASSLGGAGTSGRSGEQFF
-	TRBV5-4	TRBJ2-3	TRBD2	TGTGCCAGCAGCTTGCCTGGCGGGAGAAGCACAGATACGCAGTATTTT	CASSLPGGRSTDTQYF
-	TRBV6-5	TRBJ1-2	-	TGTGCCAGCAGTTACACCGGACACGATGGCTACACCTTC	CASSYTGHDGYTF
few	TRBV6-4	TRBJ2-1	TRBD2	TGTGCCAGCAGTCCGACTAGCGGGGATTCCTACAATGAGCAGTTCTTC	CASSPTSGDSYNEQFF
-	TRBV19	TRBJ2-1	-	TGTGCCAGTAGTACGCGGGACTTTTACAATGAGCAGTTCTTC	CASSTRDFYNEQFF
once	TRBV11-3	TRBJ2-3	TRBD2	TGTGCCAGCAGCTTGGGACTAGCGGGAGGGCCGGCAGATACGCAGTATTTT	CASSLGLAGGPADTQYF
-	TRBV27	TRBJ1-1	-	TGTGCCAGCAGTGCAGGGACATCCACTGAAGCTTTCTTT	CASSAGTSTEAFF
-	TRBV5-1	TRBJ2-3	-	TGCGCCAGCAGCGACGGGACACCTAGCACAGATACGCAGTATTTT	CASSDGTPSTDTQYF
-	TRBV5-1	TRBJ2-1	TRBD2	TGCGCCAGCAGCTCGGGGGGAGTAACCTACAATGAGCAGTTCTTC	CASSSGGVTYNEQFF
-	TRBV19	TRBJ2-1	TRBD2	TGTGCCAGTAGTATGGGACTAGTTGGAGATGAGCAGTTCTTC	CASSMGLVGDEQFF
few	TRBV3-1/TRBV3-2	TRBJ1-3	-	TGTGCCAGCAGCCAAGGTGTGCGGGAGCTCTCTGGAAACACCATATATTTT	CASSQGVRELSGNTIYF
-	TRBV11-2	TRBJ2-7	TRBD2	TGTGCCAGCAGCTTAGTGACCGGGGGGAGTGACGAGCAGTACTTC	CASSLVTGGSDEQYF